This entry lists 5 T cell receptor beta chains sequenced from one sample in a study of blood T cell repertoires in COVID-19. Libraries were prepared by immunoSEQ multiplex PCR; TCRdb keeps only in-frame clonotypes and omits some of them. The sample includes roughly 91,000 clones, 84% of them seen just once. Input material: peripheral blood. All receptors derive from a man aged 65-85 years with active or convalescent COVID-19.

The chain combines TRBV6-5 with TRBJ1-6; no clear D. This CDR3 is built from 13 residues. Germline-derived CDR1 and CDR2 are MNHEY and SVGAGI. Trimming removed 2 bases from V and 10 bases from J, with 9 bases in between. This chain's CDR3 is CASSYDGGSPLHF. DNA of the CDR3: TGTGCCAGCAGTTACGACGGAGGATCACCCCTCCACTTT.

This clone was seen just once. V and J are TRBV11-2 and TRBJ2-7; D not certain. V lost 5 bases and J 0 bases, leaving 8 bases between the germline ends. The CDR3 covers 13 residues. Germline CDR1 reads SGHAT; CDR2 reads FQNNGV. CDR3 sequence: CASSRTTSYEQYF. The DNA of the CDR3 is TGTGCCAGCAGCCGAACTACCTCCTACGAGCAGTACTTC.

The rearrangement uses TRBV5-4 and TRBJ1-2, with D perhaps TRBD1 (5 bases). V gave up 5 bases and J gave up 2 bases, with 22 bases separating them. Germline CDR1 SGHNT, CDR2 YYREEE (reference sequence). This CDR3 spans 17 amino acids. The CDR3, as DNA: TGTGCCAGCAGTTGGGGGAGGAGACGGACCGAAAACTATGGCTACACCTTC. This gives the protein CASSWGRRRTENYGYTF. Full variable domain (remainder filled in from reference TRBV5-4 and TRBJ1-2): ETGVTQSPTHLIKTRGQQVTLRCSSQSGHNTVSWYQQALGQGPQFIFQYYREEENGRGNFPPRFSGLQFPNYSSELNVNALELDDSALYLCASSWGRRRTENYGYTFGSGTRLTVV.

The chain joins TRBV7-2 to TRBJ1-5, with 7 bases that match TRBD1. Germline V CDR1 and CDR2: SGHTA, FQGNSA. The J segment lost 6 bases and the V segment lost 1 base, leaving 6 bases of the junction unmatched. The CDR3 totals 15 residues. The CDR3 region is CASSLDRGRTQPQHF. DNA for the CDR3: TGTGCCAGCAGCTTAGACAGGGGAAGGACTCAGCCCCAGCATTTT.

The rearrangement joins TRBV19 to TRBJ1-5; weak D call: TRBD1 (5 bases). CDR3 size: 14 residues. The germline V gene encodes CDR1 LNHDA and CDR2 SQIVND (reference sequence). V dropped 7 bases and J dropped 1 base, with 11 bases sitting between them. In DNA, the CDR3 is TGTGCCAGTAAACTCCAGGGAAGCAATCAGCCCCAGCATTTT. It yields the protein CASKLQGSNQPQHF.